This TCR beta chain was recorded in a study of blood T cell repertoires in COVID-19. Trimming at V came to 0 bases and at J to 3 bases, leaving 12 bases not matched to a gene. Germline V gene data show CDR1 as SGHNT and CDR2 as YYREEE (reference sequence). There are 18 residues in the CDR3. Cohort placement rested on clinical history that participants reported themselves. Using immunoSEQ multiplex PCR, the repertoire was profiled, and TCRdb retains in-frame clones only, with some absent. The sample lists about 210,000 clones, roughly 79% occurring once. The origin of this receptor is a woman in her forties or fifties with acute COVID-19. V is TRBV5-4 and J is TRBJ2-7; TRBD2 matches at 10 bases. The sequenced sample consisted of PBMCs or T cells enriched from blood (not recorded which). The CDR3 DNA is TGTGCCAGCAGCTTGGCCCTTGGGGCTAGCGGGAGATTCTACGAGCAGTACTTC. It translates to CASSLALGASGRFYEQYF.